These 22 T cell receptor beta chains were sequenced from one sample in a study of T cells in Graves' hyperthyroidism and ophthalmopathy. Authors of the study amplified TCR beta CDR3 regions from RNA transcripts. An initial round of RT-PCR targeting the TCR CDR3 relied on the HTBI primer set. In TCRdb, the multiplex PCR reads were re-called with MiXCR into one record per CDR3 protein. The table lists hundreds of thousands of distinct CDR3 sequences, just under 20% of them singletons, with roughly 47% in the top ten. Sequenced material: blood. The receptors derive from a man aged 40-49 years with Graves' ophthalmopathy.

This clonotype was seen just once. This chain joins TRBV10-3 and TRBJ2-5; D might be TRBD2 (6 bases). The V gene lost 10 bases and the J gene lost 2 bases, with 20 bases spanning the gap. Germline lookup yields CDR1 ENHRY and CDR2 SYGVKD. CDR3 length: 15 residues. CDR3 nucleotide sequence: TGTGCCACCATGGGGAGGTTTCCCCAGCAAGAGACCCAGTACTTC. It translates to CATMGRFPQQETQYF.

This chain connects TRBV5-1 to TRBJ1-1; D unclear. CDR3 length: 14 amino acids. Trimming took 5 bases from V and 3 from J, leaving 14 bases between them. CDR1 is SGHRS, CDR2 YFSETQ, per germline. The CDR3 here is CASSSGRSDTEAFF. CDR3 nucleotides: TGCGCCAGCAGTTCAGGAAGGTCGGACACTGAAGCTTTCTTT.

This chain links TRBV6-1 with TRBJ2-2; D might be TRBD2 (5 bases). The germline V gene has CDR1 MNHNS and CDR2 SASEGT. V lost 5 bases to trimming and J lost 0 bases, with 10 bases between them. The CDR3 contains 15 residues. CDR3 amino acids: CASSHGESNTGELFF. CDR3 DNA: TGTGCCAGCAGTCACGGGGAGTCGAACACCGGGGAGCTGTTTTTT.

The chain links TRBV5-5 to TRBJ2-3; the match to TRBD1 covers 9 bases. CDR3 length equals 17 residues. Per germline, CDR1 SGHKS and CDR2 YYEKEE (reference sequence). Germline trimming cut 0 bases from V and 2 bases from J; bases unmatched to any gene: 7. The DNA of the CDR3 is TGTGCCAGCAGCTTGGAGGACAGGGGATTTACCACAGATACGCAGTATTTT. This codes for CASSLEDRGFTTDTQYF.

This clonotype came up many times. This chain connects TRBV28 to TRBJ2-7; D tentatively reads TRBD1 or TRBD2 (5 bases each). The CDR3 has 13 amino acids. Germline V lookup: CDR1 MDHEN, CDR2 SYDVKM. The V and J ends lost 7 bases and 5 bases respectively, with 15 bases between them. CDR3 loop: CASTRMGVDEQYF. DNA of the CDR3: TGTGCCAGCACCCGGATGGGGGTAGACGAGCAGTACTTC.

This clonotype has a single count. The CDR3: CAINRDRGVGSPLHF. The CDR3 DNA is TGTGCCATCAATCGGGACAGGGGTGTCGGTTCACCCCTCCACTTT. The chain uses TRBV10-3 and TRBJ1-6; 10 nucleotides match TRBD1. This CDR3 spans 15 amino acids. The V gene's germline CDR1 is ENHRY and CDR2 SYGVKD. The V segment lost 7 bases and the J segment 9 bases; nucleotides outside the gene matches: 9.

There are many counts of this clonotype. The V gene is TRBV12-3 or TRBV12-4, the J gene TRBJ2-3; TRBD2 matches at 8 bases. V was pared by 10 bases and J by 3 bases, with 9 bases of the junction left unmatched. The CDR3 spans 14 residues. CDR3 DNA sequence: TGTGCCACCAGGGGAGCGGGAGAAACAGATACGCAGTATTTT. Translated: CATRGAGETDTQYF.

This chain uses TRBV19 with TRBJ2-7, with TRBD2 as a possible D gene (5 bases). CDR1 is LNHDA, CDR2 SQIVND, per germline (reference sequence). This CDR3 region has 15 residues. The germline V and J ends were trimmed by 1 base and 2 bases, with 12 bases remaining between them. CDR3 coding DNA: TGTGCCAGTAGTATAGCGGGGTATGGGACCTACGAGCAGTACTTC. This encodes CASSIAGYGTYEQYF.

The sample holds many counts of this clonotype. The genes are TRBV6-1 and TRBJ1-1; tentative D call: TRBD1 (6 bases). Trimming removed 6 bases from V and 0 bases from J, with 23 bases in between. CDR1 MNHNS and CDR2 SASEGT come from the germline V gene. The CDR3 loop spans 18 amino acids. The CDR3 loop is CASREDSITIEVNTEAFF. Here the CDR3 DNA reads TGTGCCAGCAGGGAGGACAGCATCACTATCGAGGTGAACACTGAAGCTTTCTTT.

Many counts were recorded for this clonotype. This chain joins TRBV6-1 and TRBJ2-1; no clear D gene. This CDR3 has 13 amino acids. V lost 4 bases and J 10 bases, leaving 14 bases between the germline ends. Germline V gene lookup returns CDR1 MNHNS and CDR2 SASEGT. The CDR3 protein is CASSALSLGEQFF. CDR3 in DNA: TGTGCCAGCAGTGCACTCTCCCTAGGGGAGCAGTTCTTC.

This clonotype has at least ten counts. CDR3 in amino acids: CSARNGQGAGETQYF. The CDR3 nucleotides read TGCAGTGCTAGAAACGGACAGGGGGCGGGGGAGACCCAGTACTTC. The chain recombines TRBV20-1 with TRBJ2-5; 11 nucleotides line up with TRBD1. V lost 2 bases to trimming and J lost 5 bases; unmatched junction nucleotides: 7. CDR1 and CDR2 (germline): DFQATT, SNEGSKA (reference sequence). This CDR3 region has 15 residues.

For the CDR3, the DNA is TGTGCCACCAATAGACGAGGGCAAGAGACCCAGTACTTC. Translation: CATNRRGQETQYF. This sequence joins TRBV24-1 and TRBJ2-5, with a possible D match to TRBD2 (5 bases). V gave up 8 bases and J gave up 2 bases, with 11 bases separating them. The CDR3 totals 13 residues. The V gene's germline CDR1 is KGHDR and CDR2 SFDVKD.

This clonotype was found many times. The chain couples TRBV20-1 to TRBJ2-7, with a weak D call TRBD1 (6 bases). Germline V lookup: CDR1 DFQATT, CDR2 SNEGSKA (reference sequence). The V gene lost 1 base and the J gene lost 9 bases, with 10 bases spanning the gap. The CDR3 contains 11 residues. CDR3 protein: CSARAQGGQYF. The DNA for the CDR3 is TGCAGTGCTAGAGCACAGGGTGGGCAGTACTTC.

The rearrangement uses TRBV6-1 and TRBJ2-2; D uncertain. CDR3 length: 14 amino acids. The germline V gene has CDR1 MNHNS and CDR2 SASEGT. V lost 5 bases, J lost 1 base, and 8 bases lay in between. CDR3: CASSRTQNTGELFF. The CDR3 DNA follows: TGTGCCAGCAGTCGGACGCAGAACACCGGGGAGCTGTTTTTT.

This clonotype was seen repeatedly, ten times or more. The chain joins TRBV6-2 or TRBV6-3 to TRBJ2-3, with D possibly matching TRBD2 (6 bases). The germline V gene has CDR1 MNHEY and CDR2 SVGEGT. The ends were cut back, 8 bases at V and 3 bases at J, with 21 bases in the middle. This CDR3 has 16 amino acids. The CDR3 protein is CASAPHGAGLTDTQYF. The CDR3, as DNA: TGTGCCAGCGCACCCCACGGAGCGGGCTTAACAGATACGCAGTATTTT.

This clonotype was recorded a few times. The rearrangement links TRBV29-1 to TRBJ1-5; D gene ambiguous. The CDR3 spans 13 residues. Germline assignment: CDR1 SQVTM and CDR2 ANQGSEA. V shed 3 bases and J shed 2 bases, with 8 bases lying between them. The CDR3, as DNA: TGCAGCGTTGAGAACCTTTGCAATCAGCCCCAGCATTTT. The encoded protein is CSVENLCNQPQHF.

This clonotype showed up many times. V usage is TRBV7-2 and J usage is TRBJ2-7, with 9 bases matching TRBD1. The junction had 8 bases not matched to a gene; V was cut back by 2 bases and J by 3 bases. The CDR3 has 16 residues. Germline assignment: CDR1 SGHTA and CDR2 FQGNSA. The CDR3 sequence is CASSLKFGTGSYEQYF. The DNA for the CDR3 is TGTGCCAGCAGCTTAAAGTTCGGGACAGGGAGCTACGAGCAGTACTTC.

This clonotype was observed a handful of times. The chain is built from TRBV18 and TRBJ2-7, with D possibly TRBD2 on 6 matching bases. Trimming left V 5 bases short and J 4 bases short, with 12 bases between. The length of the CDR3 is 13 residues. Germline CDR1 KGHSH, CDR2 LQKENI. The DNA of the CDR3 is TGTGCCAGCTCATTCACCCGGGGGTACGAGCAGTACTTC. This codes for CASSFTRGYEQYF.

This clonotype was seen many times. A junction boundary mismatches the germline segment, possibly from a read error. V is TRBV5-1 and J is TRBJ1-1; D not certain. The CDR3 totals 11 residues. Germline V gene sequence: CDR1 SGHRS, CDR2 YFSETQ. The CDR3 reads CASSLGAEAFF. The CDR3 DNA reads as TGTGCCAGCAGCTTAGGCGCTGAAGCTTTCTTT.

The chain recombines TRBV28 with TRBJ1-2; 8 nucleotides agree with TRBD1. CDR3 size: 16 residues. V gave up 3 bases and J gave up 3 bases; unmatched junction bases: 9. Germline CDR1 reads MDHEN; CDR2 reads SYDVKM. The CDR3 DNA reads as TGTGCCAGCAGTTTCAACCCCAGGGGGCGCGACTATGGCTACACCTTC. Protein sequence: CASSFNPRGRDYGYTF.

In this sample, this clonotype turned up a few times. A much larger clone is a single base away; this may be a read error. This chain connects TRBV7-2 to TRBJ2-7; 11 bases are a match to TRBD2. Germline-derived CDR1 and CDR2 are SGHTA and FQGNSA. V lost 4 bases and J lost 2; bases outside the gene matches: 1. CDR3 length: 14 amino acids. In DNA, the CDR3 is TGTGCCAGCAGCTATAGCGGGGGGGCCTACGAGCAGTACTTC. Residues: CASSYSGGAYEQYF.

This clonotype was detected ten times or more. As DNA, the CDR3 is TGTGCCAGCAGCTTTCGGGCGGGCGGGGAGCTGTTTTTT. This encodes CASSFRAGGELFF. V gene TRBV7-6 combines with J gene TRBJ2-2, with a weak D call TRBD2 (5 bases). Between the trimmed V and J ends, which lost 3 bases and 7 bases, there was a span of 9 bases. This CDR3 spans 13 amino acids. CDR1 and CDR2 from the germline V gene are SGHVS and FNYEAQ.